This TCR beta chain was sequenced in a study of vaccination and CD4 T cells after COVID-19. Study findings and constraints: SARS-CoV-2-reactive clonotype medians increased from about 22 to 38, not significantly.

Germline V gene data show CDR1 as MNHNS and CDR2 as SASEGT. The V end was cut by 8 bases, the J end by 8 bases, with 18 bases between. There are 14 residues in the CDR3. The table lists this clonotype with a few counts. What it binds is unknown. Cultured CD4+ T-cell DNA underwent Oncomine TCR Beta short-read sequencing. MiXCR was run by TCRdb on the PCR reads, yielding one entry per CDR3 protein. The top ten clones hold around a quarter of a sample with 3,500 to 4,500 distinct CDR3 sequences, approximately 15% of them seen once. Treatment defined: approximately 11-day PBMC culture with coronavirus spike peptide pools or control peptides (ViraFEST assay).

The sample consisted of CD4+ T cells from blood, cultured in vitro. The receptor comes from a human donor who had recovered from COVID-19. The chain links TRBV6-1 to TRBJ1-4; TRBD1 might be the D (5 bases). CDR3 coding DNA: TGTGCCAGCGGACGGGGGGTCGGTGGCGAAAAACTGTTTTTT. As protein: CASGRGVGGEKLFF.